This T cell receptor beta chain is from a study of blood T cells in healthy people across ages. Points from the study as a whole: A strong correlation was seen between TCR beta diversity and naive T cell percentage.

Germline CDR1 is SEHNR and CDR2 is FQNEAQ (reference sequence). Trimming took off 2 bases at V and 2 bases at J, with 13 bases between the two ends. There are 15 residues in the CDR3. There are many counts of this clonotype. Its antigen is still unknown. Donors were healthy Caucasian individuals from Russia aged roughly 6 to 90. Isolation per sample recovered at least 6.5 million PBMCs. Primed by a sample-barcoded 5' primer and a J-beta primer mix, a second PCR proceeded for roughly 6 to 12 cycles. TCRdb passed the 5' RACE reads through MiXCR, listing each CDR3 protein once. This table has 1.5 million to 2 million distinct CDR3 sequences, 28% appearing once.

The rearrangement links TRBV7-9 to TRBJ2-7; D unresolved. The TCR was taken from a woman in her twenties or thirties in good health. Sequencing was done on a sample of blood. The DNA for the CDR3 is TGTGCCAGCAGCTTATTACGACCGGGTACCTACGAGCAGTACTTC. Amino acids: CASSLLRPGTYEQYF.